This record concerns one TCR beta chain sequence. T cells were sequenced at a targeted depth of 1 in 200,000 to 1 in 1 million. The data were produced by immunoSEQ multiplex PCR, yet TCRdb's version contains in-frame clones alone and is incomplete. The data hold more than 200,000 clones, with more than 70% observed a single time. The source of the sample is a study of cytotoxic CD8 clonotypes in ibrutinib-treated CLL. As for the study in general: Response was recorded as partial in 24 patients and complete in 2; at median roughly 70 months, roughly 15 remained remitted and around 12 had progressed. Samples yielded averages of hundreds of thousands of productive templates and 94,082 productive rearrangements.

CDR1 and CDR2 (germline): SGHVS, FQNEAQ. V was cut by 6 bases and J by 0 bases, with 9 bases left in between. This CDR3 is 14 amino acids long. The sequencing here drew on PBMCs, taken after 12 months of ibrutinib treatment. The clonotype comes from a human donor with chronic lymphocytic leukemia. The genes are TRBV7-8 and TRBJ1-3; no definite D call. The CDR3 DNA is TGTGCCAGCAGACACGCTTACTCTGGAAACACCATATATTTT. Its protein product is CASRHAYSGNTIYF.